The TCR beta chain under discussion was sequenced for a study of a mutant IDH1 vaccine in newly diagnosed glioma. Study details: Vaccine administration was initiated 4-6 weeks following radiotherapy alone, or with temozolomide cycles.

Time point described: week 23, last vaccination. It was 300 ug of mutant IDH1 20-mer peptide that made up each vaccine dose, given with topical imiquimod. A note on this clone: What it binds is unknown.

Clones were read by immunoSEQ multiplex PCR, and TCRdb kept only the in-frame ones, dropping some. This sample yields 50,000 to 70,000 clones, of which 80% to 90% are seen a single time; around 8% belongs to the top ten. Whole-study results and caveats: Vaccine-induced responses were seen in 85% to 95% of patients, spanning several MHC alleles.

The CDR3 contains 15 residues. With 0 bases clipped from V and 1 base from J, the junction kept 2 bases outside the gene matches. The germline gives CDR1 SGHRS, CDR2 YFSETQ. Sequences were derived from PBMCs, sampled from a glioma patient whose treatment included an IDH1 peptide vaccine. The TCR sequence derives from a woman in her thirties or forties with glioma. Some clones in this sample may be carry-over from other donors' samples. The chain carries TRBV5-1 and TRBJ2-3; 7 bases align to TRBD2. In DNA, the CDR3 is TGCGCCAGCAGCTTGGCTCTAGCGGGCACAGATACGCAGTATTTT. Translation gives CASSLALAGTDTQYF.